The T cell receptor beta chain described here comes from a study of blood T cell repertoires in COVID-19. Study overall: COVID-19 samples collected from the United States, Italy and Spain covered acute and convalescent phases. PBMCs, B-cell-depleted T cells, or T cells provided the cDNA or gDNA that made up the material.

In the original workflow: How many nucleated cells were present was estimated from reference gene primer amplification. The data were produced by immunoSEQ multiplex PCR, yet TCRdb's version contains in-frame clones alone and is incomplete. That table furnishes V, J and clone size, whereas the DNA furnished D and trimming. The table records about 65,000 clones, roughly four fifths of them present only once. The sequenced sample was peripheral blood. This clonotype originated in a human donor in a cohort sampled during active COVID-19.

The CDR3 is CASTPDRAQETQYF. CDR3 DNA: TGTGCCAGTACCCCGGACAGGGCCCAAGAGACCCAGTACTTC. J is TRBJ2-5 and V is TRBV19; 8 bases are shared with TRBD1. The V gene end was trimmed by 7 bases and the J gene end by 1 base; junction bases not matched to a gene: 5. Germline V CDR1 and CDR2: LNHDA, SQIVND (reference sequence). The CDR3 is made up of 14 amino acids.